Following are 26 T cell receptor beta chains from one sample sequenced in a study of blood T cell repertoires in COVID-19. Profiling relied on immunoSEQ multiplex PCR, and the TCRdb table lists in-frame clones only, not all of them. Among some 100,000 clones listed, about 89% were seen once. Sequencing used peripheral blood. These receptor sequences come from a man aged 60-69 years with acute or convalescent COVID-19.

This clone ranks as medium-sized. The gene calls are TRBV9 and TRBJ1-3, with TRBD1 matching 7 bases. This CDR3 is built from 15 residues. Germline CDR1 SGDLS, CDR2 YYNGEE. J was trimmed by 9 bases and V by 3 bases; bases with no gene match: 12. The CDR3 loop is CASSALGQEGSTIYF. CDR3 in DNA: TGTGCCAGCAGCGCTCTCGGACAGGAGGGATCCACCATATATTTT.

This clone has only one observation. The rearrangement uses TRBV7-6 and TRBJ2-2; 10 bases map to TRBD1. The V gene end was trimmed by 1 base and the J gene end by 7 bases; junction bases not matched to a gene: 6. This CDR3 comprises 16 residues. CDR1 is SGHVS, CDR2 FNYEAQ, per germline. CDR3 bases: TGTGCCAGCAGCTTAGGGGACAGGGGTGTTGGCGGGGAGCTGTTTTTT. Protein sequence: CASSLGDRGVGGELFF.

The chain has TRBV19 and TRBJ1-3; D uncertain. Trimming pared 3 bases from V and 4 bases from J, leaving 13 bases between. The CDR3 sequence is 15 residues long. Germline V gene lookup returns CDR1 LNHDA and CDR2 SQIVND (reference sequence). This CDR3 reads CASSIARGVGNTIYF. The DNA for the CDR3 is TGTGCCAGTAGTATTGCTCGCGGGGTCGGAAACACCATATATTTT.

This chain links TRBV11-3 with TRBJ1-1; 7 bases map to TRBD1. V lost 1 base and J lost 4; bases outside the gene matches: 6. This CDR3 comprises 15 residues. The germline V gene encodes CDR1 SGHNT and CDR2 YENEEA. The CDR3 region has the DNA TGTGCCAGCAGCTTAGGAGGGGGCGCTAGCACTGAAGCTTTCTTT. It translates to CASSLGGGASTEAFF.

The V call is TRBV9, the J call TRBJ2-1; TRBD2 agrees at 11 bases. Germline-derived CDR1 and CDR2 are SGDLS and YYNGEE. Trimming cost V 1 base and J 6 bases; bases outside gene matches: 9. The CDR3 consists of 17 residues. CDR3 in DNA: TGTGCCAGCAGCGTACATAGCGGGAGGGGGACGGGCAATGAGCAGTTCTTC. The encoded protein is CASSVHSGRGTGNEQFF.

This clone was recorded once. The chain carries TRBV19 and TRBJ1-1; a possible D gene is TRBD1 (6 bases). The germline CDR1 and CDR2 sequences are LNHDA and SQIVND (reference sequence). Trimming took 3 bases from V and 1 from J, leaving 15 bases between them. CDR3 size: 16 residues. DNA of the CDR3: TGTGCCAGTAGTATTCGGAGGACAGCGACGAACACTGAAGCTTTCTTT. It specifies CASSIRRTATNTEAFF.

The J gene is TRBJ2-1, the V gene TRBV19, with 12 bases that match TRBD2. There are 18 residues in the CDR3. With 1 base clipped from V and 5 bases from J, the junction kept 9 bases outside the gene matches. Germline V gene lookup returns CDR1 LNHDA and CDR2 SQIVND (reference sequence). The CDR3, as DNA: TGTGCCAGTAGTATAGTCAGGACTAGCGGGACGTTGAACAATGAGCAGTTCTTC. This sequence encodes CASSIVRTSGTLNNEQFF.

This clone was detected once. The genes are TRBV6-2 or TRBV6-3 and TRBJ1-4; TRBD1 matches 7 bases. The trim removed 2 bases at V and 8 bases at J, leaving 8 bases unmatched. The CDR3 length is 15 residues. Looked up from germline, CDR1 is MNHEY and CDR2 is SVGEGT. The CDR3 reads CASSYERGPGEKLFF. The CDR3 DNA follows: TGTGCCAGCAGTTACGAGAGGGGGCCGGGAGAAAAACTGTTTTTT.

This rearrangement joins TRBV28 to TRBJ1-2; possibly TRBD1 for D (6 bases). With 2 bases removed from V and 6 bases from J, the gap between germline ends came to 16 bases. CDR3 size: 15 residues. The germline V gene has CDR1 MDHEN and CDR2 SYDVKM. For the CDR3, the DNA is TGTGCCAGCAGTTTACCCCTCCCAGGGGCGAATGGCTACACCTTC. It translates to CASSLPLPGANGYTF.

This clone was counted once. The genes are TRBV7-7 and TRBJ2-2, with 10 positions matching TRBD2. Germline CDR1 and CDR2: SSHAT and FNYEAQ (reference sequence). The CDR3 is 15 residues long. The CDR3 protein is CASGPSGSTTGELFF. The CDR3 nucleotides are TGTGCTAGCGGCCCTAGCGGGAGTACGACCGGGGAGCTGTTTTTT. Full variable domain (outside the CDR3, taken from reference TRBV7-7 and TRBJ2-2): GAGVSQSPRYKVTKRGQDVTLRCDPISSHATLYWYQQALGQGPEFLTYFNYEAQPDKSGLPSDRFSAERPEGSISTLTIQRTEQRDSAMYRCASGPSGSTTGELFFGEGSRLTVL.

This chain links TRBV29-1 with TRBJ1-4; perhaps TRBD1 as D (6 bases). The germline CDR1 and CDR2 sequences are SQVTM and ANQGSEA. This CDR3 spans 14 amino acids. Trimming cost V 2 bases and J 8 bases, with 15 bases left between them. The chain's CDR3 is CSVELTGSQEKLFF. The CDR3 region has the DNA TGCAGCGTTGAACTGACAGGTTCACAAGAAAAACTGTTTTTT.

The V gene is TRBV21-1, the J gene TRBJ1-2. TRBV21-1 is given as a pseudogene. This CDR3 is 14 amino acids long. The CDR3 here is CASSKDQRRDGYTF. CDR3 DNA: TGTGCCAGCAGCAAAGACCAAAGGCGGGATGGCTACACCTTC.

This chain links TRBV19 with TRBJ1-5; D is unresolved. Germline-derived CDR1 and CDR2 are LNHDA and SQIVND (reference sequence). V lost 3 bases, J lost 4 bases, and 4 bases lay in between. The CDR3 covers 12 residues. The CDR3 protein is CASSISNQPQHF. The CDR3 DNA reads as TGTGCCAGTAGTATCTCTAATCAGCCCCAGCATTTT.

The CDR3 DNA reads TGCGCCAGCAGCTGGAGGACTAGCGGAGAAGAGACCCAGTACTTC. Its protein is CASSWRTSGEETQYF. This sequence joins TRBV5-1 and TRBJ2-5; TRBD2 matches 10 bases. The J segment lost 3 bases and the V segment lost 3 bases, leaving 5 bases of the junction unmatched. CDR3 length: 15 residues. Germline CDR1 and CDR2: SGHRS and YFSETQ.

This clone was picked up a small number of times. The rearrangement joins TRBV5-6 to TRBJ1-1; possibly TRBD1 for D (6 bases). The CDR3 covers 16 residues. The V end lost 4 bases, the J end lost 1 base, and 17 bases lay between the germline ends. Germline V gene lookup returns CDR1 SGHDT and CDR2 YYEEEE. The CDR3 sequence: CASSPGTSFGNTEAFF. The CDR3 DNA sequence: TGTGCCAGCAGCCCCGGGACATCATTTGGGAACACTGAAGCTTTCTTT.

Notes on this clone: The same CDR3 arises from other DNA sequences in this sample as well. The chain joins TRBV5-1 to TRBJ2-3; D possibly corresponds to TRBD1 (6 bases). Looked up from germline, CDR1 is SGHRS and CDR2 is YFSETQ. The CDR3 runs 15 residues. V was cut by 1 base and J by 1 base, with 10 bases left in between. CDR3 DNA sequence: TGCGCCAGCAGCTTGAGGGGGTTGGGCACAGATACGCAGTATTTT. It yields the protein CASSLRGLGTDTQYF.

The V call is TRBV2, the J call TRBJ2-1, with TRBD2 matching 12 bases. Germline trimming cut 9 bases from V and 9 bases from J; bases unmatched to any gene: 3. Germline V CDR1 and CDR2: SNHLY, FYNNEI. This CDR3 comprises 12 residues. The CDR3 DNA reads TGTGCCAGTGGACTAGCGGGATTTGAGCAGTTCTTC. Protein sequence: CASGLAGFEQFF.

The chain uses TRBV27 and TRBJ2-2; the D gene is possibly TRBD1 (6 bases). CDR1 and CDR2 from the germline V gene are MNHEY and SMNVEV (reference sequence). With 11 bases removed from V and 1 base from J, the gap between germline ends came to 17 bases. CDR3 size: 15 residues. The CDR3 spells CASSASQGNTGELFF. Here the CDR3 DNA reads TGTGCCTCCAGCGCCTCACAGGGGAACACCGGGGAGCTGTTTTTT.

The chain recombines TRBV11-2 with TRBJ2-1; 12 bases are shared with TRBD2. The germline V gene encodes CDR1 SGHAT and CDR2 FQNNGV. V shed 4 bases, J shed 9 bases, and the junction held 7 bases outside the gene matches. The CDR3 is made up of 15 amino acids. Here the CDR3 DNA reads TGTGCCAGCAGCTCTCTAGCGGGAGGGCCTGGTGAGCAGTTCTTC. It translates to CASSSLAGGPGEQFF.

The J gene is TRBJ2-7, the V gene TRBV28; 10 nucleotides agree with TRBD1. The junction had 5 bases not matched to a gene; V was cut back by 4 bases and J by 5 bases. Germline CDR1 and CDR2: MDHEN and SYDVKM. This CDR3 is built from 14 residues. CDR3 nucleotide sequence: TGTGCCAGCAGTTCCCGTGGGACAGGGGACGAGCAGTACTTC. It yields the protein CASSSRGTGDEQYF.

The chain carries TRBV7-9 and TRBJ1-1, with no clear D. V gave up 2 bases and J gave up 2 bases, with 12 bases separating them. The CDR3 runs 15 residues. Germline V gene sequence: CDR1 SEHNR, CDR2 FQNEAQ (reference sequence). The CDR3 here is CASSLYVSRNTEAFF. The CDR3 DNA sequence: TGTGCCAGCAGCTTATACGTCTCGAGAAACACTGAAGCTTTCTTT.

The V gene is TRBV4-1, the J gene TRBJ2-7; TRBD2 matches at 8 bases. CDR1 MGHRA and CDR2 YSYEKL come from the germline V gene. V shed 7 bases, J shed 1 base, and the junction held 12 bases outside the gene matches. This CDR3 is built from 16 residues. The CDR3 sequence is CASTPGGGVLSYEQYV. CDR3 DNA sequence: TGCGCCAGCACCCCCGGGGGGGGAGTTCTATCCTACGAGCAGTACGTC.

The chain has TRBV28 and TRBJ1-2; 10 bases match TRBD1. Germline CDR1 reads MDHEN; CDR2 reads SYDVKM. The trim removed 4 bases at V and 2 bases at J, leaving 4 bases unmatched. This CDR3 has 15 amino acids. CDR3 loop: CASSSMDRGNYGYTF. CDR3 nucleotides: TGTGCCAGCAGTTCAATGGACAGGGGGAACTATGGCTACACCTTC.

The sample holds a few counts of this clone. This chain links TRBV29-1 with TRBJ2-3; D unresolved. Germline loops: CDR1 SQVTM, CDR2 ANQGSEA. Deletions cut 1 base from V and 5 bases from J, with 16 bases between. The CDR3 loop spans 15 amino acids. The CDR3 nucleotides read TGCAGCGTTGAAGTTCCCGAGGTATATGGAGATACGCAGTATTTT. Amino acid sequence: CSVEVPEVYGDTQYF.

V gene TRBV30 combines with J gene TRBJ1-1, with unresolved D. The CDR3 extends over 14 amino acids. V was clipped by 7 bases and J by 4 bases, with 19 bases between them. Germline lookup yields CDR1 GTSNPN and CDR2 SVGIG (reference sequence). DNA of the CDR3: TGTGCCTACTCCTCCTTACATGGAGGCACTGAAGCTTTCTTT. Amino acid sequence: CAYSSLHGGTEAFF. Drawing the rest from reference TRBV30 and TRBJ1-1, the complete variable domain is SQTIHQWPATLVQPVGSPLSLECTVEGTSNPNLYWYRQAAGRGLQLLFYSVGIGQISSEVPQNLSASRPQDRQFILSSKKLLLSDSGFYLCAYSSLHGGTEAFFGQGTRLTVV.

In regard to this clone: One end of the junction fails to match germline, which may point to a read error. The chain combines TRBV12-3 or TRBV12-4 with TRBJ1-3; no definite D call. The CDR3 totals 12 residues. This chain's CDR3 is CASSLFGDTIYF. DNA for the CDR3: TGTGCCAGCAGTTTATTTGGAGACACCATATATTTT.